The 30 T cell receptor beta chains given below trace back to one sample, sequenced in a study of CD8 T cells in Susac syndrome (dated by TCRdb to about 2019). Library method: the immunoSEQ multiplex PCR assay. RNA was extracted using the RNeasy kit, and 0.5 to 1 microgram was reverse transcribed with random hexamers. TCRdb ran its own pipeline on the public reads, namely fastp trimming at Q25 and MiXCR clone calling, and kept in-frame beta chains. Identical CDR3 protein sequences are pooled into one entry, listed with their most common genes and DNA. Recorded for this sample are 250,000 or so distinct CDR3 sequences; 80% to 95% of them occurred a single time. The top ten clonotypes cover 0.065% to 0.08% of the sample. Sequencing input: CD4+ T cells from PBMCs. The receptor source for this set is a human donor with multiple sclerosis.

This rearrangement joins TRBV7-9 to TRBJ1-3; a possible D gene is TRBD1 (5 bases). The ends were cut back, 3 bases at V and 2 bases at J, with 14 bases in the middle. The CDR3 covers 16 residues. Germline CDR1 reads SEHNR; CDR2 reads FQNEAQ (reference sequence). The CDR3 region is CASSFPGRGTGNTIYF. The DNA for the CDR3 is TGTGCCAGCAGCTTCCCCGGACGGGGGACTGGAAACACCATATATTTT.

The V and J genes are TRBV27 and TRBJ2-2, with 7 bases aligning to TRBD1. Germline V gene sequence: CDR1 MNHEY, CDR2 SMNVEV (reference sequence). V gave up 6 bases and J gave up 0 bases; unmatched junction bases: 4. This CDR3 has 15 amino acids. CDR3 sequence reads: CASSWGQTNTGELFF. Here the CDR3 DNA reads TGTGCCAGCAGCTGGGGACAGACGAACACCGGGGAGCTGTTTTTT.

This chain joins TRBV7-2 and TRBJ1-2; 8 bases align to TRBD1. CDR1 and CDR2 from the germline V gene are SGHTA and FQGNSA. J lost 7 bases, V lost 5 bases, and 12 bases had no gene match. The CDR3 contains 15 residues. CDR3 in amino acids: CASSPSTGARSGYTF. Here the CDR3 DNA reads TGTGCCAGCAGCCCGTCGACAGGGGCAAGGAGTGGCTACACCTTC.

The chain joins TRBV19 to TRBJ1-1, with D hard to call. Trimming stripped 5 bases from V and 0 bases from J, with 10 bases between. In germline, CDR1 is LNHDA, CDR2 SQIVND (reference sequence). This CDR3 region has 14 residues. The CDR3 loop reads CASSPQHMNTEAFF. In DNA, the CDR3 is TGTGCCAGTAGTCCACAGCACATGAACACTGAAGCTTTCTTT.

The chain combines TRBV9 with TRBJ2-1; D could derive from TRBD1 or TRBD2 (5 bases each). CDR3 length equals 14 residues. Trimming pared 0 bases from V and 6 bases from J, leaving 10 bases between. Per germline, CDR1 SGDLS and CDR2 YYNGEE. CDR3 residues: CASSVGGKGNEQFF. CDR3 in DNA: TGTGCCAGCAGCGTAGGGGGGAAGGGCAATGAGCAGTTCTTC. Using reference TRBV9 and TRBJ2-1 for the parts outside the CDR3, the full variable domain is DSGVTQTPKHLITATGQRVTLRCSPRSGDLSVYWYQQSLDQGLQFLIQYYNGEERAKGNILERFSAQQFPDLHSELNLSSLELGDSALYFCASSVGGKGNEQFFGPGTRLTVL.

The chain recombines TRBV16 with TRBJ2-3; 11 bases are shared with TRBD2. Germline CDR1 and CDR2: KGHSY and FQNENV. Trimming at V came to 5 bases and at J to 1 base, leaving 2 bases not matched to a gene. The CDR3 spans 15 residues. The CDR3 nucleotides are TGTGCCAGCAGCGCGACTAGCGGGGGCACAGATACGCAGTATTTT. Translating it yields CASSATSGGTDTQYF.

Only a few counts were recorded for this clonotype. The CDR3 protein is CASSDRVGNQPQHF. The CDR3, as DNA: TGTGCCAGCTCAGACAGGGTCGGCAATCAGCCCCAGCATTTT. This chain joins TRBV18 and TRBJ1-5; 7 bases map to TRBD1. V shed 5 bases and J 2 bases; nucleotides not matched to a gene: 3. The CDR3 consists of 14 residues. Per the germline V gene, CDR1 is KGHSH and CDR2 is LQKENI.

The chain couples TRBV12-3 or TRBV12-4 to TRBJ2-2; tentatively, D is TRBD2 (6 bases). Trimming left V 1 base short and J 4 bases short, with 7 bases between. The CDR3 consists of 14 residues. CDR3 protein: CASSLVGGTGELFF. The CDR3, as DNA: TGTGCCAGCAGTTTAGTGGGGGGCACCGGGGAGCTGTTTTTT.

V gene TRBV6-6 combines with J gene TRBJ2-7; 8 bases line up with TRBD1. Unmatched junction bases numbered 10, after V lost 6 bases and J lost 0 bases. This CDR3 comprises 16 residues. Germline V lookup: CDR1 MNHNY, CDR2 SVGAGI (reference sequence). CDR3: CASRPTGAALSYEQYF. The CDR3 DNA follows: TGTGCCAGCAGACCGACAGGGGCCGCCCTCTCCTACGAGCAGTACTTC.

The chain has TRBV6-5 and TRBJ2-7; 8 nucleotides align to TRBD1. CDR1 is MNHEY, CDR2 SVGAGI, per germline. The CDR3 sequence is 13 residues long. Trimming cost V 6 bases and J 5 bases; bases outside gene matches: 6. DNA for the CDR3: TGTGCCAGCAGAAAACAGGGGGGCGACGAGCAGTACGTC. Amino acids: CASRKQGGDEQYV.

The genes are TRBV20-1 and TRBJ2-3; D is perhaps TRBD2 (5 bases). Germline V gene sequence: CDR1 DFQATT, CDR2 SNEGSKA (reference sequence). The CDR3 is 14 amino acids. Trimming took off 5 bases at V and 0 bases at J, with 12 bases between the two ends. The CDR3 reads CSAHGPGSTDTQYF. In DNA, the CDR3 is TGCAGTGCTCACGGGCCGGGGAGCACAGATACGCAGTATTTT.

CDR3 protein: CASSFRPTADELFF. The CDR3 DNA reads as TGTGCCAGCAGCTTTCGGCCCACAGCCGACGAGCTGTTTTTT. The chain has TRBV7-6 and TRBJ2-2; D uncertain. The CDR3 runs to 14 residues. Trimming stripped 3 bases from V and 11 bases from J, with 16 bases between. The germline V gene has CDR1 SGHVS and CDR2 FNYEAQ. The full variable domain, its missing parts supplied by reference TRBV7-6 and TRBJ2-2, is GAGVSQSPRYKVTKRGQDVALRCDPISGHVSLYWYRQALGQGPEFLTYFNYEAQQDKSGLPNDRFSAERPEGSISTLTIQRTEQRDSAMYRCASSFRPTADELFFGEGSRLTVL.

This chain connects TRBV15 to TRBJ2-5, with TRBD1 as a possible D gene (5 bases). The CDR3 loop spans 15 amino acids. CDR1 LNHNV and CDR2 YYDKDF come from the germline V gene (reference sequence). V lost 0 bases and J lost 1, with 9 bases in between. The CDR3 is CATSRDRVTQETQYF. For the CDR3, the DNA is TGTGCCACCAGCAGAGACAGGGTAACCCAAGAGACCCAGTACTTC. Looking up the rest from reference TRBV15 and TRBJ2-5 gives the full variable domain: DAMVIQNPRYQVTQFGKPVTLSCSQTLNHNVMYWYQQKSSQAPKLLFHYYDKDFNNEADTPDNFQSRRPNTSFCFLDIRSPGLGDTAMYLCATSRDRVTQETQYFGPGTRLLVL.

CDR3 loop: CSAPTRPGPSNEKLFF. The CDR3 coding sequence is TGCAGTGCCCCCACCCGGCCGGGGCCATCTAATGAAAAACTGTTTTTT. This sequence joins TRBV20-1 and TRBJ1-4; possibly TRBD1 for D (5 bases). The V gene's germline CDR1 is DFQATT and CDR2 SNEGSKA (reference sequence). CDR3 length equals 16 residues. V was cut by 6 bases and J by 3 bases, with 20 bases left in between.

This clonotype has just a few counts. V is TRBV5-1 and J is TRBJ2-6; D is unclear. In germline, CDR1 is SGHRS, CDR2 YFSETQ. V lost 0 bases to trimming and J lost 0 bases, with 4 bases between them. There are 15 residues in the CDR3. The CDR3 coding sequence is TGCGCCAGCAGCTTGGAGAGCTCTGGGGCCAACGTCCTGACTTTC. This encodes CASSLESSGANVLTF.

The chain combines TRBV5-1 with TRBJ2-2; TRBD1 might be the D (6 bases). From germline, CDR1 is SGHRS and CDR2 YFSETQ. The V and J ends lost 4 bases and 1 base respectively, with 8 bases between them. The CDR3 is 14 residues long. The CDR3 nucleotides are TGCGCCAGCAGCCGGGACAAGAACACCGGGGAGCTGTTTTTT. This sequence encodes CASSRDKNTGELFF.

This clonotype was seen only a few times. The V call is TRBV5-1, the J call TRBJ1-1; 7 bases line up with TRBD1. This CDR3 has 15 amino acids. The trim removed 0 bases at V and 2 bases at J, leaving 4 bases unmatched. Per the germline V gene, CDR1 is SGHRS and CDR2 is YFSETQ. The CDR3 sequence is CASSLAGQLNTEAFF. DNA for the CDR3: TGCGCCAGCAGCTTGGCGGGACAGCTAAACACTGAAGCTTTCTTT.

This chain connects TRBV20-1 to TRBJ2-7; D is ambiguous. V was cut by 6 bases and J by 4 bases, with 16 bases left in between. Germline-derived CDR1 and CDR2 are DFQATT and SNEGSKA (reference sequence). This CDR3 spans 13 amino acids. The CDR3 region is CSAPPAGTYEQYF. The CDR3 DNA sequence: TGCAGTGCCCCCCCGGCAGGCACATACGAGCAGTACTTC.

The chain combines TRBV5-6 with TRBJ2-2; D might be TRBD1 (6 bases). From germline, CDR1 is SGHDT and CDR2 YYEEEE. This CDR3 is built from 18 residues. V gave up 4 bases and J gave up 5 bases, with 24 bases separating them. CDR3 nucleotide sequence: TGTGCCAGCAGCCCAGTAGGGGATCGCAGGGGCAGGACCGGGGAGCTGTTTTTT. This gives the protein CASSPVGDRRGRTGELFF.

The CDR3 nucleotides are TGTGCCAGCAGCCAAGATTCGCTCTTCACTGAAGCTTTCTTT. Its translation is CASSQDSLFTEAFF. The chain uses TRBV14 and TRBJ1-1; unclear D gene. Germline V gene sequence: CDR1 SGHDN, CDR2 FVKESK. This CDR3 has 14 residues. Trimming cost V 0 bases and J 4 bases, with 9 bases left between them.

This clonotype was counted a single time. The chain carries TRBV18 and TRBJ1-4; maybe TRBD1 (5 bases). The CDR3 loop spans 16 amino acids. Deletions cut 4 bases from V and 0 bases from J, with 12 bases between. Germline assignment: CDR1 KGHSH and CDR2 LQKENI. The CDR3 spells CASSQDPGSTNEKLFF. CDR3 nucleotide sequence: TGTGCCAGCTCACAAGATCCAGGGTCAACTAATGAAAAACTGTTTTTT.

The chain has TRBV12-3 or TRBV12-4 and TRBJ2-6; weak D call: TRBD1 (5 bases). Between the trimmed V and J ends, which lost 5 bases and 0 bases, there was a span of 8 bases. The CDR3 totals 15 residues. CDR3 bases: TGTGCCAGCAGTCATCAGGGCTCTGGGGCCAACGTCCTGACTTTC. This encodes CASSHQGSGANVLTF.

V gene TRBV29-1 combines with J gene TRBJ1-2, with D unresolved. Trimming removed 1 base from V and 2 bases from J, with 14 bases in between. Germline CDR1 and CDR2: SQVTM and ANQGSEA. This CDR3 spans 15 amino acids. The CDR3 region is CSVEGGIGRNYGYTF. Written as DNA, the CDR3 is TGCAGCGTTGAAGGAGGAATTGGACGGAACTATGGCTACACCTTC.

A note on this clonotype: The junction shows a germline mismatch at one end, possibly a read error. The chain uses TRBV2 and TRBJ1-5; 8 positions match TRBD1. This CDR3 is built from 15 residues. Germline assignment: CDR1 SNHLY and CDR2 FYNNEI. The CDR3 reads CASREGQGPHQPQHF. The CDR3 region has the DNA TGTGCCAGCAGGGAAGGACAGGGCCCACATCAGCCCCAGCATTTT.

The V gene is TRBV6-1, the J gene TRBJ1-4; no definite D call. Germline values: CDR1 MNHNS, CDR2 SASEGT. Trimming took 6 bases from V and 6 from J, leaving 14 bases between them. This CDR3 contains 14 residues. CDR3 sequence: CASSEGTRHEKLFF. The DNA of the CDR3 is TGTGCCAGCAGCGAGGGTACGAGACATGAAAAACTGTTTTTT.

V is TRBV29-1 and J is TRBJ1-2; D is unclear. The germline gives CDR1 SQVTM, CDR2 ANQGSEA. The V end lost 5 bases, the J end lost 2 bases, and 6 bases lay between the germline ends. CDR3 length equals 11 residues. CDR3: CSVWENYGYTF. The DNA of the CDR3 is TGCAGCGTTTGGGAAAACTATGGCTACACCTTC.

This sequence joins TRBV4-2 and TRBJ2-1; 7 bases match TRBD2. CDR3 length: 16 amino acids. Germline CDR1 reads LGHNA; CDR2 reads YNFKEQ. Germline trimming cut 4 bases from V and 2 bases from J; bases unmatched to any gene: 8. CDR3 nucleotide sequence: TGTGCCAGCAGCCGCCTCGGGGAGGGCACCTACAATGAGCAGTTCTTC. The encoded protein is CASSRLGEGTYNEQFF.

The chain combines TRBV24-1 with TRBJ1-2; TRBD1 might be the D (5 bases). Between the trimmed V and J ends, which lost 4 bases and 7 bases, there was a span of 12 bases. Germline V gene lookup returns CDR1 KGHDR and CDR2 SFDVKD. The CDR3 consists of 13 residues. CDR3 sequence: CATSEPGLSGYTF. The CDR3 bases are TGTGCCACCAGTGAGCCAGGGTTATCTGGCTACACCTTC.

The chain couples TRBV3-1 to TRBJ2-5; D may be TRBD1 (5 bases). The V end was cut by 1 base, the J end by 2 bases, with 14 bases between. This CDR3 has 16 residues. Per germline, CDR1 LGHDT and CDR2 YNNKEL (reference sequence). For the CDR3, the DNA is TGTGCCAGCAGCCAAGGGGTATCTAGGGGTCAAGAGACCCAGTACTTC. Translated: CASSQGVSRGQETQYF.

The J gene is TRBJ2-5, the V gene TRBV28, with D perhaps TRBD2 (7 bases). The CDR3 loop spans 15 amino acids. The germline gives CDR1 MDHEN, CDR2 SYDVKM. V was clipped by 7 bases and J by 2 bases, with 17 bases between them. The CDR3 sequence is CASINSGGLQETQYF. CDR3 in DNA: TGTGCCAGCATTAACTCGGGGGGCTTACAAGAGACCCAGTACTTC.